A selection of T cell receptor beta chains follows, all from one sample in a study of blood T cell repertoires in COVID-19. Some clones are missing from TCRdb's copy, which holds only in-frame ones; the method was immunoSEQ multiplex PCR. This sample has around 260,000 clones; about 85% occur once, and the top ten carry about 1%. The material sequenced was peripheral blood. The receptors stem from a human donor with COVID-19, enrolled during active disease. The donor label of this sample is uncertain. Each CDR3 is given with its conserved first and last residue. The D gene is left open where the match is weak. Not every row has a clone size; where given, it reads once, few, many or a size class.

v_call,clone_size,d_call,cdr3_length,j_call,cdr3_nt,cdr3_aa
TRBV9,-,TRBD1,15,TRBJ2-7,TGTGCCAGCAGCGTCCGGGACAGGGGCACCTACGAGCAGTACTTC,CASSVRDRGTYEQYF
TRBV5-4,-,-,14,TRBJ2-7,TGTGCCAGCAGCCAAACAGGGTCGCCCTACGAGCAGTACTTC,CASSQTGSPYEQYF
TRBV30,few,TRBD1,13,TRBJ2-7,TGTGCCGGGCACCGGGACAGTTACTCCGAGCAGTACTTC,CAGHRDSYSEQYF
TRBV9,-,TRBD1,15,TRBJ1-5,TGTGCCAGCAGCGCCGGGACAGGGGCCACTCAGCCCCAGCATTTT,CASSAGTGATQPQHF
TRBV30,-,-,15,TRBJ1-1,TGTGCCTGGGATCCTTATGGACAGTCTAACACTGAAGCTTTCTTT,CAWDPYGQSNTEAFF
TRBV30,-,-,13,TRBJ1-6,TGTGCCTGGAAAAAACAGGCAAATTCACCCCTCCACTTT,CAWKKQANSPLHF
TRBV12-3/TRBV12-4,-,-,13,TRBJ2-5,TGTGCCAGCAGTTTTAGCGTACGAGAGACCCAGTACTTC,CASSFSVRETQYF
TRBV9,-,-,15,TRBJ1-2,TGTGCCAGCAGCGTAGAAGGTCAGGGATTCGGGGGCTACACCTTC,CASSVEGQGFGGYTF
TRBV19,-,TRBD2,16,TRBJ2-3,TGTGCCAGTAGCCCGGGACTAGCGGGGCCTACCGATACGCAGTATTTT,CASSPGLAGPTDTQYF
TRBV11-2,-,TRBD2,15,TRBJ2-7,TGTGCCAGCAGCTTACTTGGACTAGCGGGAAGGGAGCAGTACTTC,CASSLLGLAGREQYF
TRBV27,-,-,14,TRBJ2-7,TGTGCCAGCAGTTTCCGCGACGGGAACTACGAGCAGTACTTC,CASSFRDGNYEQYF
TRBV30,-,TRBD2,16,TRBJ2-2,TGTGCCTGGAGTGGAGGGACTAGCGAGAACACCGGGGAGCTGTTTTTT,CAWSGGTSENTGELFF
TRBV28,-,TRBD2,19,TRBJ2-2,TGTGCCAGCAGTTCCCTCAGTACCCGACTAGCGGGGGGAACCGGGGAGCTGTTTTTT,CASSSLSTRLAGGTGELFF
TRBV19,-,TRBD2,16,TRBJ2-2,TGTGCCAGTAGTAGGAGCGGGAGCCCGTACACCGGGGAGCTGTTTTTT,CASSRSGSPYTGELFF
TRBV6-5,-,TRBD2,13,TRBJ2-4,TGTGCCAGCAGTTTTGGGGGAGGGGACATTCAGTACTTC,CASSFGGGDIQYF
TRBV28,-,TRBD1,13,TRBJ1-5,TGTGCCAGCAGGGGACAGCTGATCAGTCCCCAGCATTTT,CASRGQLISPQHF
TRBV9,-,-,14,TRBJ1-1,TGTGCCAGCAGCGCCACGGGGAGGGGCACTGAAGCTTTCTTT,CASSATGRGTEAFF
TRBV9,-,TRBD2,17,TRBJ2-7,TGTGCCAGCAGCGCAGCAGGGGGACTAGCGGGATACTACGAGCAGTACTTC,CASSAAGGLAGYYEQYF
TRBV7-2,-,-,16,TRBJ2-2,TGTGCCAGCAGCTTCCCTGGAGGTCCGAACACCGGGGAGCTGTTTTTT,CASSFPGGPNTGELFF
TRBV7-9,-,-,12,TRBJ2-7,TGTGCCAGCAGCGTCCAGGGTAACGAGCAGTACTTC,CASSVQGNEQYF
TRBV28,-,-,12,TRBJ1-2,TGTGCCAGCGGGCAGGGGCCCCGTGGCTACACCTTC,CASGQGPRGYTF
TRBV5-8,-,TRBD1,17,TRBJ1-2,TGTGCCAGCAGCCCCCCGGGACAGTCCCGCTATGGCTATGGCTACACCTTC,CASSPPGQSRYGYGYTF
TRBV19,-,-,13,TRBJ1-1,TGTGCCAGTAGTAACCTGGACAGCACTGAAGCTTTCTTT,CASSNLDSTEAFF
TRBV12-5,few,-,13,TRBJ1-2,TGTGCTAGTGGTCCTCCCCTAGACTATGGCTACACCTTC,CASGPPLDYGYTF
TRBV20-1,-,-,11,TRBJ2-7,TGCAGTGCTGCTAGTTCCTACGAGCAGTACTTC,CSAASSYEQYF
TRBV7-2,-,TRBD1,15,TRBJ1-1,TGTGCCAGCAGCTTAAAGATGGGACAGGGTCCGAGAGCTTTCTTT,CASSLKMGQGPRAFF
TRBV2,-,-,16,TRBJ1-3,TGTGCCAGCAGTGAAATTCGCAGGGCTGAAGGAAACACCATATATTTT,CASSEIRRAEGNTIYF
TRBV7-9,-,-,14,TRBJ1-2,TGTGCCAGCAGCCTTACAGGGTTTTCAGGCGGCTACACCTTC,CASSLTGFSGGYTF
TRBV19,-,-,14,TRBJ1-5,TGTGCCAGTAGTGTCACAGGAGACAATCAGCCCCAGCATTTT,CASSVTGDNQPQHF
TRBV10-3,few,TRBD1,14,TRBJ1-1,TGTGCCATCAGTGAGGGCCGCGACAGGGGTTTGGCTTTCTTT,CAISEGRDRGLAFF
TRBV11-3,-,TRBD2,15,TRBJ2-1,TGTGCCAGCAGCCGCACTAGCGATCGACTAAATGAGCAGTTCTTC,CASSRTSDRLNEQFF
TRBV6-4,-,-,14,TRBJ1-1,TGTGCCAGCAGGAGGCATTATGCGAACACTGAAGCTTTCTTT,CASRRHYANTEAFF
TRBV9,-,-,16,TRBJ2-2,TGTGCCAGCAGCGTAGGGCCGGGAGTAGAGACCGGGGAGCTGTTTTTT,CASSVGPGVETGELFF
TRBV3-1/TRBV3-2,-,-,13,TRBJ1-1,TGTGCCAGCAGCCCCCACGTCGGCACTGAAGCTTTCTTT,CASSPHVGTEAFF
TRBV2,-,-,12,TRBJ2-7,TGTGCCAGCAGGGACAGATTCTACGAGCAGTACTTC,CASRDRFYEQYF
TRBV12-5,-,-,13,TRBJ1-1,TGTGCTAGTGGTTTGGAAGGGGGCACTGAAGCTTTCTTT,CASGLEGGTEAFF
TRBV6-6,-,TRBD2,15,TRBJ2-7,TGTGCCAGCAGTTTTCGGACTAGCGGGTACTACGAGCAGTACTTC,CASSFRTSGYYEQYF
TRBV10-1,-,TRBD2,14,TRBJ2-1,TGCGCCAGCAGCCCTAGCGGGGGAAACAATGGGCAGTTCTTC,CASSPSGGNNGQFF
TRBV5-8,-,TRBD1,15,TRBJ1-5,TGTGCCAGCAGCTCAACGACAGGGTGGGATCAGCCCCAGCATTTT,CASSSTTGWDQPQHF
TRBV25-1,-,-,14,TRBJ1-1,TGTGCCAGCAGTGAATGGGGGGGAGGCACTGAAGCTTTCTTT,CASSEWGGGTEAFF
TRBV7-2,-,-,13,TRBJ2-5,TGTGCCAGCAGCTTAGTTAGGACTCAGCAGCAGTACTTC,CASSLVRTQQQYF
TRBV5-4,-,TRBD1,16,TRBJ2-2,TGTGCCAGCAGCTCGCGGACAGGGGGGAGGACCGGGGAGCTGTTTTTT,CASSSRTGGRTGELFF
TRBV4-1,-,-,14,TRBJ1-2,TGCGCCAGCAGCCAAGGTAGAGGTCCCTATGGCTACACCTTC,CASSQGRGPYGYTF
TRBV28,-,TRBD2,16,TRBJ2-3,TGTGCCAGCAGTCCGACTAGCGGGAGTAAGATAGATACGCAGTATTTT,CASSPTSGSKIDTQYF
TRBV3-1/TRBV3-2,-,-,18,TRBJ2-6,TGTGCCAGCAGCCAAATCTCTGTCAGGGCCTCTGGGGCCAACGTCCTGACTTTC,CASSQISVRASGANVLTF
TRBV6-5,-,TRBD2,15,TRBJ2-7,TGTGCCAGCAGTTCCCCCAGCGGGATGCCCTACGAGCAGTACTTC,CASSSPSGMPYEQYF
TRBV19,-,-,13,TRBJ1-5,TGTGCCAGTAGTATACAGTGGGGAGAGCCCCAGCATTTT,CASSIQWGEPQHF
TRBV19,-,-,12,TRBJ2-7,TGTGCCAGTAGTAGATCCGGGAACGAGCAGTACTTC,CASSRSGNEQYF
TRBV20-1,-,-,11,TRBJ2-7,TGCAGTGCTAGACAGGGAAGCGAGCAGTACTTC,CSARQGSEQYF
TRBV30,-,-,14,TRBJ1-2,TGTGCCTGGAGTGTACCCGGGCGGGACTATGGCTACACCTTC,CAWSVPGRDYGYTF
TRBV6-6,once,TRBD2,16,TRBJ2-2,TGTGCCAGCAGCCCCGTTTCGAGCGGGAGGACCGGGGAGCTGTTTTTT,CASSPVSSGRTGELFF
TRBV28,-,TRBD1,14,TRBJ2-7,TGTGCCAGCAGTAATACCGGGACAGGGTCGTATCAGTACTTC,CASSNTGTGSYQYF
TRBV14,few,-,15,TRBJ1-2,TGTGCCAGCAGCCAAGAGTTGACACACAACTATGGCTACACCTTC,CASSQELTHNYGYTF
TRBV30,-,-,15,TRBJ1-4,TGTGCCTGGAGTGTATTAGGGCAGGGAGGCGAAAAACTGTTTTTT,CAWSVLGQGGEKLFF
TRBV19,-,-,14,TRBJ1-4,TGTGCCAGTAACCAACAGGGCACTAATGAAAAACTGTTTTTT,CASNQQGTNEKLFF
TRBV19,-,TRBD1,16,TRBJ2-1,TGTGCCAGTAGTATAGGTGTGGGACAGGGAGGGAATGAGCAGTTCTTC,CASSIGVGQGGNEQFF
TRBV6-5,-,TRBD1,14,TRBJ1-2,TGTGCCAGCAGCTACGGGACAGAAGCCTATGGCTACACCTTC,CASSYGTEAYGYTF